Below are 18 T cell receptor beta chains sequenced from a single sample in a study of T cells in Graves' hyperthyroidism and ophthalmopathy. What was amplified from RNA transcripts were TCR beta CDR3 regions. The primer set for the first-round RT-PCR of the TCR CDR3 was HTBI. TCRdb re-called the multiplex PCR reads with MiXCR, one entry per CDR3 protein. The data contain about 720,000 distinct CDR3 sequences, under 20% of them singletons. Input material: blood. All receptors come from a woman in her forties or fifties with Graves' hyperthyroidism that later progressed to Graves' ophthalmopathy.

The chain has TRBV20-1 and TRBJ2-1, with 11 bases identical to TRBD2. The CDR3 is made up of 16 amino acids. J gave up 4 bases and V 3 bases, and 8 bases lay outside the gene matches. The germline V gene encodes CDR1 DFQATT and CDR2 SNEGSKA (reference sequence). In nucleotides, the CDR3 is TGCAGTGCTAGTTTTTTATGGACTAGCGGGTACAATGAGCAGTTCTTC. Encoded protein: CSASFLWTSGYNEQFF.

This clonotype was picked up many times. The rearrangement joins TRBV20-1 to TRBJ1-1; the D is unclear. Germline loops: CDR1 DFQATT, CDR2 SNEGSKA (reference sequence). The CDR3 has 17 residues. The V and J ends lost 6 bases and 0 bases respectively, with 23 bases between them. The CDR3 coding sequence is TGCAGTGCAAGCCGTAGCGGACGGTCGGCGATGAACACTGAAGCTTTCTTT. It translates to CSASRSGRSAMNTEAFF.

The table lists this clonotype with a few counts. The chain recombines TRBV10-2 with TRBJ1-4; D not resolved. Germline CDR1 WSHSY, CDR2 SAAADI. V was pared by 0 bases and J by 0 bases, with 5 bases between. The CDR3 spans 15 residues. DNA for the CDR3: TGCGCCAGCAGTGAGTCTTTTGCAACTAATGAAAAACTGTTTTTT. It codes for CASSESFATNEKLFF.

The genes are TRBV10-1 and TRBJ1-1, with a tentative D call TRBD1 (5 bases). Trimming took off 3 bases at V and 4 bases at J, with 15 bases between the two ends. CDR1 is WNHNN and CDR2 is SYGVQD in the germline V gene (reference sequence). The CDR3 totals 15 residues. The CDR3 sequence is CASSENSGASTEAFF. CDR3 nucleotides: TGCGCCAGCAGTGAAAATTCCGGGGCTAGCACTGAAGCTTTCTTT.

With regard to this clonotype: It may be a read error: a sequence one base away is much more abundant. CDR3 sequence reads: CASSSDIYGYTF. The CDR3 nucleotides read TGTGCCAGCAGCTCCGACATCTATGGCTACACCTTC. The gene calls are TRBV7-9 and TRBJ1-2; D gene uncertain. Germline assignment: CDR1 SEHNR and CDR2 FQNEAQ (reference sequence). CDR3 length equals 12 residues. V was cut by 4 bases and J by 4 bases, with 7 bases left in between.

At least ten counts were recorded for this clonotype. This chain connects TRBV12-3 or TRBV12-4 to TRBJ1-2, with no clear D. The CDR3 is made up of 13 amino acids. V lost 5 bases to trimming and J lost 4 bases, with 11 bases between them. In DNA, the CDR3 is TGTGCCAGCAGTCCTGACGGAATCTATGGCTACACCTTC. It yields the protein CASSPDGIYGYTF.

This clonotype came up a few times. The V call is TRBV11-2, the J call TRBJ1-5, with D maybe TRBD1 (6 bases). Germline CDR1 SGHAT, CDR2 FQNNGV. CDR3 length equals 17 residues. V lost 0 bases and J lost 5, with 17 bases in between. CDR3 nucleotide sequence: TGTGCCAGCAGCTTAGATGGATTAACAGGGATTGATCAGCCCCAGCATTTT. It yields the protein CASSLDGLTGIDQPQHF.

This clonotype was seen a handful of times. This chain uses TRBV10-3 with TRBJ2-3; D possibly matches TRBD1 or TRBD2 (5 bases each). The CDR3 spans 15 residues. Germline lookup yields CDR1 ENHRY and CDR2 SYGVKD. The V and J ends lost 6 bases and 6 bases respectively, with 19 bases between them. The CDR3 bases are TGTGCCATCAGAGGGGACCCCCGGAGGTCGGATACGCAGTATTTT. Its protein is CAIRGDPRRSDTQYF.

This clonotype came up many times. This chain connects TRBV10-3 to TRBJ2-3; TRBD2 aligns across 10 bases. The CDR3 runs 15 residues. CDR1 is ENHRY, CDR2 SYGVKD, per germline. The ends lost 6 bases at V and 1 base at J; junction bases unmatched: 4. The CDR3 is CAIRSGGERTDTQYF. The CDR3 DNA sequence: TGTGCCATCAGGAGCGGGGGGGAACGCACAGATACGCAGTATTTT.

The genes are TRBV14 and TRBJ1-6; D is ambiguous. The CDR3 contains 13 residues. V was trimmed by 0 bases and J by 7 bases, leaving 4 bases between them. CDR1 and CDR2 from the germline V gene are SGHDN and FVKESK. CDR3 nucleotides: TGTGCCAGCAGCCAAGATTGGAATTCACCCCTCCACTTT. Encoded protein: CASSQDWNSPLHF.

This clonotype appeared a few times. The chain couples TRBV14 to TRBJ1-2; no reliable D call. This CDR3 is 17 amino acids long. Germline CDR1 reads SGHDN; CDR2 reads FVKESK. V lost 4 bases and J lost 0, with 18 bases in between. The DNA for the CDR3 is TGTGCCAGCAGCCGGCTCGGCGGAGCCATACCTAACTATGGCTACACCTTC. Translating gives CASSRLGGAIPNYGYTF.

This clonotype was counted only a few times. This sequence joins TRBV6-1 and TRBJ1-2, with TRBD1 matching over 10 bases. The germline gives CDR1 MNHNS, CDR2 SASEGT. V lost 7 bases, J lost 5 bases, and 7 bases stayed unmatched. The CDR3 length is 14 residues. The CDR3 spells CASTPGQGQYGYTF. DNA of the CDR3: TGTGCCAGCACTCCGGGACAGGGGCAGTATGGCTACACCTTC.

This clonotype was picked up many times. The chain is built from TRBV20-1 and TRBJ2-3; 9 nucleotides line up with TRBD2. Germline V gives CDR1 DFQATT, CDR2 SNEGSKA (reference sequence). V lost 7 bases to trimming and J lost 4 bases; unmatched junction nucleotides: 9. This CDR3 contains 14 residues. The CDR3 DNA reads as TGCAGTGGCGCCGGACTAGCGTCCCCAGATACGCAGTATTTT. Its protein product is CSGAGLASPDTQYF.

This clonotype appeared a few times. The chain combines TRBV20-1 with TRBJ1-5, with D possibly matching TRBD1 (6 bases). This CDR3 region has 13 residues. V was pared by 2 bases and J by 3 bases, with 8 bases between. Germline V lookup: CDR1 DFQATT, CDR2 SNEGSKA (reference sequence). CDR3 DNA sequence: TGCAGTGCTAGAAGGACAGTCAATCAGCCCCAGCATTTT. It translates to CSARRTVNQPQHF.

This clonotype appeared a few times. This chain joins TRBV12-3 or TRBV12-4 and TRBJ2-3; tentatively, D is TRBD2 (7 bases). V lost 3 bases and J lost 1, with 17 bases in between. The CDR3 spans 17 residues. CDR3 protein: CASSFWGGGVRTDTQYF. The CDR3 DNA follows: TGTGCCAGCAGTTTCTGGGGAGGGGGGGTGCGCACAGATACGCAGTATTTT.

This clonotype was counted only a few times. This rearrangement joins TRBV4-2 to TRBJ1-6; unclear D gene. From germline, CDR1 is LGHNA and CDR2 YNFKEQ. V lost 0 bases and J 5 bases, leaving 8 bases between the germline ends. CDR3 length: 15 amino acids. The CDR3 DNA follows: TGTGCCAGCAGCCAAGATGTCAGGAATAATTCACCCCTCCACTTT. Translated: CASSQDVRNNSPLHF.

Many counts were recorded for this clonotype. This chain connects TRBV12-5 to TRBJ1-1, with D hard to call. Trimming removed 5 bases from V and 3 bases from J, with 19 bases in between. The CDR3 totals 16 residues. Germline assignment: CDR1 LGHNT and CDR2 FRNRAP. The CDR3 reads CASGPAVVPGDTEAFF. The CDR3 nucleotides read TGTGCTAGTGGTCCGGCAGTCGTTCCCGGTGACACTGAAGCTTTCTTT.

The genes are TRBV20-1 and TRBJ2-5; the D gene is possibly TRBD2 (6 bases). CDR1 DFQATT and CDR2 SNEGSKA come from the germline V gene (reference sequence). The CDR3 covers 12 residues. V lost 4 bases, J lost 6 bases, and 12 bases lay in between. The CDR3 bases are TGCAGTGCTACCCTGGGGGGTCAGACCCAGTACTTC. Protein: CSATLGGQTQYF.